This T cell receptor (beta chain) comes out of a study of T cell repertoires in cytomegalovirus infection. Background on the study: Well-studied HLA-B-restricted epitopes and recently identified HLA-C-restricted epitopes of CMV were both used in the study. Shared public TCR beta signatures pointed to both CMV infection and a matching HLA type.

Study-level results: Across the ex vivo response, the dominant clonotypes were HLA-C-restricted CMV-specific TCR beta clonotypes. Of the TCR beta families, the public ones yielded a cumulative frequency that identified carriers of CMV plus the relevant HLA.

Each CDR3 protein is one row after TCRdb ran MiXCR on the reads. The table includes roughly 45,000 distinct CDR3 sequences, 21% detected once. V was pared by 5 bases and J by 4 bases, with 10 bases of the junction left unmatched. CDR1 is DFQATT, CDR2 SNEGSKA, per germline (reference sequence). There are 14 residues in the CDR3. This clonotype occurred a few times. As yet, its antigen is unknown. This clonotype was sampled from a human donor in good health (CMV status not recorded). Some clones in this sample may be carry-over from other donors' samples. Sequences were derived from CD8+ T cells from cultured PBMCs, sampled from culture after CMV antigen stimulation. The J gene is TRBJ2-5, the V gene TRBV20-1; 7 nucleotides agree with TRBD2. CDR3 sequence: CSAPLRLAGETQYF. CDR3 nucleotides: TGCAGTGCTCCCTTAAGACTAGCAGGAGAGACCCAGTACTTC.